Below, 21 T cell receptor beta chains from the same sample are listed, as sequenced in a study of beta chain features in type 1 diabetes. What was sequenced were expressed TCRB transcripts, since all of the isolated RNA had been reverse transcribed. Assay: immunoSEQ multiplex PCR; the TCRdb copy retains only in-frame clones and omits some. The repertoire holds hundreds of thousands of clones, with roughly 16% as singletons. Sequencing was performed on naive CD4+ T cells from blood. The origin of the receptors is a man younger than 35 in good health.

This clone was counted between two and nine times. The chain carries TRBV28 and TRBJ1-1; 7 bases agree with TRBD1. The V segment lost 5 bases and the J segment 11 bases; nucleotides outside the gene matches: 11. This CDR3 has 13 residues. Germline V gene lookup returns CDR1 MDHEN and CDR2 SYDVKM. CDR3 protein: CASSRQGRFGAFF. Here the CDR3 DNA reads TGTGCCAGCAGTAGACAGGGCCGGTTTGGGGCTTTCTTT.

The chain recombines TRBV30 with TRBJ2-5, with a tentative D call TRBD2 (6 bases). Matching the DNA end better, TRBJ2-7 makes the J call doubtful. The CDR3 spans 13 residues. Germline V gene sequence: CDR1 GTSNPN, CDR2 SVGIG (reference sequence). CDR3 in amino acids: CAWSTGGDYEQYF. The CDR3 coding sequence is TGTGCCTGGAGTACCGGGGGAGATTACGAGCAGTACTTC.

This clone was detected only a few times. The chain links TRBV9 to TRBJ2-1, with 12 bases fitting TRBD2. Germline V CDR1 and CDR2: SGDLS, YYNGEE. The CDR3 sequence is 17 residues long. The junction had 11 bases not matched to a gene; V was cut back by 4 bases and J by 6 bases. The CDR3 protein is CASSPGLAGTQSNEQFF. The CDR3 nucleotides are TGTGCCAGCAGCCCAGGACTAGCGGGAACACAGAGCAATGAGCAGTTCTTC.

CDR3 coding DNA: TGTGCCAGCAGCTGGACAGACAGCGTCTCTGGAAACACCATATATTTT. It is translated as CASSWTDSVSGNTIYF. This chain uses TRBV7-6 with TRBJ1-3; weak D call: TRBD1 (6 bases). The CDR3 is 16 residues long. Germline-derived CDR1 and CDR2 are SGHVS and FNYEAQ. V was trimmed by 4 bases and J by 0 bases, leaving 13 bases between them.

The chain employs TRBV5-1 and TRBJ1-1, with D possibly being TRBD1 (6 bases). Looked up from germline, CDR1 is SGHRS and CDR2 is YFSETQ. The V end lost 4 bases, the J end lost 3 bases, and 16 bases lay between the germline ends. The CDR3 is 15 residues long. The CDR3 region has the DNA TGCGCCAGCAGCCCGAGGAGACAGGTGGACACTGAAGCTTTCTTT. Translation: CASSPRRQVDTEAFF.

The genes are TRBV21-1 and TRBJ2-7; the table assigns TRBD2, which was not confirmed against the DNA. TRBV21-1 is tagged as a pseudogene. This CDR3 is built from 18 residues. Here the CDR3 reads CASSKGVGTSGSGYEQYF. The CDR3 nucleotides read TGTGCCAGCAGCAAAGGTGTTGGGACTAGCGGGAGTGGTTACGAGCAGTACTTC.

This clone was seen a few times. This chain uses TRBV7-2 with TRBJ2-3; TRBD1 matches at 8 bases. The germline gives CDR1 SGHTA, CDR2 FQGNSA. The junction had 7 bases not matched to a gene; V was cut back by 6 bases and J by 2 bases. The CDR3 is made up of 15 amino acids. This chain's CDR3 is CASRPPGQATDTQYF. The CDR3 DNA follows: TGTGCCAGCAGACCGCCGGGACAGGCCACAGATACGCAGTATTTT.

The V and J genes are TRBV19 and TRBJ2-3; 9 nucleotides align to TRBD2. The CDR3 extends over 14 amino acids. Trimming took 7 bases from V and 7 from J; bases not matched to a gene: 9. Germline CDR1 LNHDA, CDR2 SQIVND (reference sequence). Here the CDR3 reads CASKEREASYTQYF. The CDR3 coding sequence is TGTGCCAGTAAGGAGCGGGAGGCCTCTTATACGCAGTATTTT.

This clone has only a few counts. The CDR3 DNA reads TGTGCCAGCAGCCCAGGGCGAAACGAGCAGTACTTC. Translation gives CASSPGRNEQYF. The chain links TRBV5-4 to TRBJ2-7, with D tentatively TRBD1 (5 bases). The CDR3 extends over 12 amino acids. Germline V lookup: CDR1 SGHNT, CDR2 YYREEE (reference sequence). Trimming removed 4 bases from V and 5 bases from J, with 10 bases in between.

This clone was counted a few times. V gene TRBV7-2 combines with J gene TRBJ1-1; D is uncertain. Germline V gene data show CDR1 as SGHTA and CDR2 as FQGNSA. Deletions cut 5 bases from V and 1 base from J, with 8 bases between. The CDR3 is 13 residues long. The CDR3 sequence is CASSVNRNTEAFF. DNA for the CDR3: TGTGCCAGCAGCGTAAACAGGAACACTGAAGCTTTCTTT.

V is TRBV5-1 and J is TRBJ1-1; D may be TRBD1 (5 bases). The V gene's germline CDR1 is SGHRS and CDR2 YFSETQ. Trimming cost V 0 bases and J 4 bases, with 13 bases left between them. The CDR3 runs to 15 residues. CDR3 sequence reads: CASSLDAGRGTEAFF. The CDR3 bases are TGCGCCAGCAGCTTGGACGCAGGGAGGGGCACTGAAGCTTTCTTT.

The V gene is TRBV12-5, the J gene TRBJ1-2; 10 bases fit TRBD1. Germline V gives CDR1 LGHNT, CDR2 FRNRAP. The CDR3 contains 14 residues. V shed 1 base and J 4 bases; nucleotides not matched to a gene: 0. The CDR3 coding sequence is TGTGCTAGTGGTTTGGGGACAGGGGGCTATGGCTACACCTTC. As protein: CASGLGTGGYGYTF. Full variable domain (remainder filled in from reference TRBV12-5 and TRBJ1-2): DARVTQTPRHKVTEMGQEVTMRCQPILGHNTVFWYRQTMMQGLELLAYFRNRAPLDDSGMPKDRFSAEMPDATLATLKIQPSEPRDSAVYFCASGLGTGGYGYTFGSGTRLTVV.

The V gene is TRBV28, the J gene TRBJ1-5; tentatively, D is TRBD1 (6 bases). Looked up from germline, CDR1 is MDHEN and CDR2 is SYDVKM. The V end lost 3 bases, the J end lost 7 bases, and 13 bases lay between the germline ends. This CDR3 region has 14 residues. The CDR3 DNA sequence: TGTGCCAGCAGTTTTTCACAGGGTAGGCAGCCCCAGCATTTT. Its translation: CASSFSQGRQPQHF.

The chain uses TRBV5-4 and TRBJ2-7; 7 bases map to TRBD1. V lost 4 bases and J lost 6; bases outside the gene matches: 4. There are 12 residues in the CDR3. CDR1 is SGHNT, CDR2 YYREEE, per germline (reference sequence). CDR3 bases: TGTGCCAGCAGCCCGGCAGGGGGCGAGCAGTACTTC. It translates to CASSPAGGEQYF.

The gene calls are TRBV27 and TRBJ1-6; D perhaps matches TRBD1 (6 bases). The length of the CDR3 is 16 residues. Germline assignment: CDR1 MNHEY and CDR2 SMNVEV (reference sequence). V lost 8 bases to trimming and J lost 3 bases, with 17 bases between them. CDR3 residues: CASRTFGQSYNSPLHF. The CDR3 bases are TGTGCCAGCCGTACCTTCGGACAGAGCTATAATTCACCCCTCCACTTT.

The chain uses TRBV6-5 and TRBJ1-2; D gene uncertain. Per germline, CDR1 MNHEY and CDR2 SVGAGI. V gave up 1 base and J gave up 0 bases, with 9 bases separating them. CDR3 size: 15 residues. CDR3 bases: TGTGCCAGCAGTTACTTCGGAAGAGCTAACTATGGCTACACCTTC. This sequence encodes CASSYFGRANYGYTF.

This clone appeared a few times. One junction end disagrees with the germline gene, perhaps due to a read error. The DNA of the CDR3 is TGTGCCAGCAGTGCAGGGACAGGGCCGAACTTC. Translation: CASSAGTGPNF. V gene TRBV25-1 combines with J gene TRBJ2-7, with TRBD1 matching 9 bases. The CDR3 is made up of 11 amino acids. CDR1 and CDR2 from the germline V gene are MGHDK and SYGVNS.

This clone was observed a few times. The V call is TRBV5-1, the J call TRBJ2-6; 9 nucleotides line up with TRBD2. Germline V gene data show CDR1 as SGHRS and CDR2 as YFSETQ. V lost 4 bases, J lost 0 bases, and 8 bases stayed unmatched. The length of the CDR3 is 18 residues. The CDR3 here is CASSVRLAESSGANVLTF. CDR3 DNA: TGCGCCAGCAGCGTAAGACTAGCGGAGAGCTCTGGGGCCAACGTCCTGACTTTC.

This sequence joins TRBV5-8 and TRBJ2-5, with D hard to call. There are 15 residues in the CDR3. The germline V gene encodes CDR1 SGHTS and CDR2 YDEGEE. V was cut by 4 bases and J by 5 bases, with 18 bases left in between. This CDR3 reads CASSPRRARIETQYF. The CDR3 DNA reads TGTGCCAGCAGCCCGCGACGTGCCAGGATCGAGACCCAGTACTTC.

The CDR3 loop is CASSPRGISGRNEQFF. The CDR3 bases are TGTGCCAGCAGCCCGAGGGGTATTAGCGGGAGGAATGAGCAGTTCTTC. The chain recombines TRBV7-3 with TRBJ2-1; TRBD2 aligns across 10 bases. The CDR3 runs 16 residues. Germline V gene sequence: CDR1 SGHTA, CDR2 FQGTGA. Trimming at V came to 5 bases and at J to 7 bases, leaving 11 bases not matched to a gene.

There are a few counts of this clone. The gene calls are TRBV11-3 and TRBJ2-1; D is unresolved. In germline, CDR1 is SGHNT, CDR2 YENEEA. The length of the CDR3 is 12 residues. The ends were cut back, 5 bases at V and 13 bases at J, with 15 bases in the middle. The CDR3 reads CASSPDSSLQFF. In nucleotides, the CDR3 is TGTGCCAGCAGCCCCGACTCGAGCCTCCAGTTCTTC.